The 11 T cell receptor beta chains reported below all come from one sample, sequenced in a study of blood T cell repertoires in COVID-19. The table came from immunoSEQ multiplex PCR; TCRdb's copy has only in-frame clones and leaves some out. The sample carries approximately 100,000 clones, 65% to 90% recorded once. Specimen: peripheral blood. The receptors derive from a man between 60 and 75 years old with acute or convalescent COVID-19.

The genes are TRBV27 and TRBJ2-6, with 10 positions matching TRBD2. In germline, CDR1 is MNHEY, CDR2 SMNVEV (reference sequence). V shed 1 base, J shed 4 bases, and the junction held 10 bases outside the gene matches. The CDR3 extends over 19 amino acids. CDR3 sequence: CASSLYGLAGVVGANVLTF. CDR3 DNA sequence: TGTGCCAGCAGTTTATATGGGCTAGCGGGAGTGGTGGGGGCCAACGTCCTGACTTTC.

V usage is TRBV27 and J usage is TRBJ1-4, with 7 bases identical to TRBD1. The ends lost 3 bases at V and 4 bases at J; junction bases unmatched: 2. In germline, CDR1 is MNHEY, CDR2 SMNVEV (reference sequence). There are 14 residues in the CDR3. This CDR3 is CASSFRQGNEKLFF. CDR3 nucleotide sequence: TGTGCCAGCAGTTTCCGACAGGGTAATGAAAAACTGTTTTTT.

The CDR3: CASSYLSVRGNTEAFF. The CDR3 DNA follows: TGTGCCAGCAGTTATTTGAGTGTCCGCGGGAACACTGAAGCTTTCTTT. This chain connects TRBV6-5 to TRBJ1-1, with D uncertain. The CDR3 consists of 16 residues. V was trimmed by 3 bases and J by 1 base, leaving 15 bases between them. Germline CDR1 MNHEY, CDR2 SVGAGI.

The chain joins TRBV19 to TRBJ1-6; 7 bases align to TRBD1. The CDR3 loop spans 15 amino acids. The trim removed 4 bases at V and 9 bases at J, leaving 9 bases unmatched. CDR1 is LNHDA, CDR2 SQIVND, per germline (reference sequence). CDR3 residues: CASSTALTGPSPLHF. CDR3 DNA sequence: TGTGCCAGTAGTACTGCTCTGACAGGGCCTTCACCCCTCCACTTT. Full variable domain (remainder filled in from reference TRBV19 and TRBJ1-6): DGGITQSPKYLFRKEGQNVTLSCEQNLNHDAMYWYRQDPGQGLRLIYYSQIVNDFQKGDIAEGYSVSREKKESFPLTVTSAQKNPTAFYLCASSTALTGPSPLHFGNGTRLTVT.

This chain uses TRBV7-2 with TRBJ1-1, with TRBD1 identical over 11 bases. The V segment lost 3 bases and the J segment 3 bases; nucleotides outside the gene matches: 9. Germline loops: CDR1 SGHTA, CDR2 FQGNSA. The CDR3 runs to 17 residues. CDR3 protein: CASSFTGQGATYTEAFF. The CDR3 coding sequence is TGTGCCAGCAGCTTTACCGGACAGGGGGCGACGTACACTGAAGCTTTCTTT.

The CDR3 DNA is TGTGCCAGCAGTATACAGGGATACGAGCAGTACTTC. It specifies CASSIQGYEQYF. The V call is TRBV27, the J call TRBJ2-7; a weak D match, TRBD1 (6 bases). The ends were cut back, 5 bases at V and 4 bases at J, with 9 bases in the middle. Per the germline V gene, CDR1 is MNHEY and CDR2 is SMNVEV (reference sequence). CDR3 size: 12 residues.

The chain recombines TRBV29-1 with TRBJ1-1; TRBD1 is a possible D gene (5 bases). The germline V and J ends were trimmed by 4 bases and 1 base, with 13 bases remaining between them. Germline V gene data show CDR1 as SQVTM and CDR2 as ANQGSEA. This CDR3 region has 14 residues. Here the CDR3 DNA reads TGCAGCGTTGGGGGACGGGAGAGGAACACTGAAGCTTTCTTT. As protein: CSVGGRERNTEAFF.

The chain carries TRBV4-1 and TRBJ2-1, with a weak D call TRBD1 (5 bases). CDR1 and CDR2 from the germline V gene are MGHRA and YSYEKL. The CDR3 is 15 amino acids. The germline V and J ends were trimmed by 1 base and 6 bases, with 13 bases remaining between them. CDR3 coding DNA: TGCGCCAGCAGCCAAGGATGGGGCCAGACCAATGAGCAGTTCTTC. Translating it yields CASSQGWGQTNEQFF.

This clone occurred once. The V call is TRBV30, the J call TRBJ1-5; D is ambiguous. V gave up 4 bases and J gave up 0 bases, with 19 bases separating them. CDR1 is GTSNPN, CDR2 SVGIG, per germline (reference sequence). CDR3 length: 17 amino acids. CDR3 residues: CAWNLGASGSSNQPQHF. CDR3 DNA sequence: TGTGCCTGGAATCTTGGCGCATCGGGGAGTAGCAATCAGCCCCAGCATTTT.

This clone was recorded once. This chain links TRBV19 with TRBJ1-4; 7 positions agree with TRBD1. The V and J ends lost 5 bases and 3 bases, in that order; junction bases with no gene match: 6. Germline CDR1 and CDR2: LNHDA and SQIVND (reference sequence). There are 15 residues in the CDR3. CDR3 protein: CASSVSQGSNEKLFF. As DNA, the CDR3 is TGTGCCAGTAGTGTTTCACAGGGGTCTAATGAAAAACTGTTTTTT.

J is TRBJ2-5 and V is TRBV18, with D possibly matching TRBD2 (6 bases). The CDR3 runs 14 residues. CDR1 is KGHSH, CDR2 LQKENI, per germline. Trimming removed 5 bases from V and 5 bases from J, with 15 bases in between. The CDR3 region is CASSTFAEGETQYF. The CDR3 nucleotides are TGTGCCAGCTCAACCTTCGCGGAGGGGGAGACCCAGTACTTC.